Below are 26 T cell receptor beta chains sequenced from a single sample in a study of T cell repertoires in ileal Crohn's disease. Assay: immunoSEQ multiplex PCR; the TCRdb copy retains only in-frame clones and omits some. The sample records 15,000 to 20,000 clones, 70% to 90% being singletons. The sequenced sample was ileal tissue. Receptors were obtained from an adult with Crohn's disease.

The chain has TRBV19 and TRBJ1-1; D is unclear. V lost 5 bases, J lost 5 bases, and 15 bases lay in between. Per the germline V gene, CDR1 is LNHDA and CDR2 is SQIVND (reference sequence). This CDR3 has 14 residues. CDR3: CASSSQGSGTEAFF. As DNA, the CDR3 is TGTGCCAGTAGTTCGCAAGGGTCGGGGACTGAAGCTTTCTTT. Complete variable domain (other parts from reference TRBV19 and TRBJ1-1): DGGITQSPKYLFRKEGQNVTLSCEQNLNHDAMYWYRQDPGQGLRLIYYSQIVNDFQKGDIAEGYSVSREKKESFPLTVTSAQKNPTAFYLCASSSQGSGTEAFFGQGTRLTVV.

The chain carries TRBV2 and TRBJ2-7, with 8 nucleotides matching TRBD1. CDR1 is SNHLY, CDR2 FYNNEI, per germline. J gave up 4 bases and V 1 base, and 6 bases lay outside the gene matches. The CDR3 spans 15 residues. DNA for the CDR3: TGTGCCAGCAGTGAAGGCGGCAGGGGGCGGTACGAGCAGTACTTC. It yields the protein CASSEGGRGRYEQYF.

This clone was detected a few times. The chain links TRBV18 to TRBJ1-5; no clear D gene. This CDR3 comprises 14 residues. V was clipped by 2 bases and J by 6 bases, with 11 bases between them. Germline CDR1 is KGHSH and CDR2 is LQKENI. The CDR3 DNA is TGTGCCAGCTCACCAGTAAGTACCGGTCAGCCCCAGCATTTT. Translation: CASSPVSTGQPQHF.

This clone came up a few times. The chain links TRBV14 to TRBJ1-3; D remains ambiguous. Germline values: CDR1 SGHDN, CDR2 FVKESK. The CDR3 totals 14 residues. Trimming removed 2 bases from V and 0 bases from J, with 5 bases in between. Here the CDR3 reads CASSQQLSGNTIYF. As DNA, the CDR3 is TGTGCCAGCAGCCAACAACTCTCTGGAAACACCATATATTTT.

The V and J genes are TRBV6-6 and TRBJ2-5; D unresolved. The length of the CDR3 is 11 residues. The germline gives CDR1 MNHNY, CDR2 SVGAGI (reference sequence). Trimming stripped 4 bases from V and 4 bases from J, with 4 bases between. The DNA of the CDR3 is TGTGCCAGCAGTTTCGGAGAGACCCAGTACTTC. It is translated as CASSFGETQYF.

The V gene is TRBV10-2, the J gene TRBJ1-2; tentative D call: TRBD1 (5 bases). V lost 6 bases, J lost 6 bases, and 11 bases lay in between. The germline V gene encodes CDR1 WSHSY and CDR2 SAAADI. The CDR3 is 12 amino acids. CDR3 region: CASSPAGDGYTF. The CDR3 DNA reads TGCGCCAGCAGCCCCGCGGGGGATGGCTACACCTTC.

The CDR3 nucleotides read TGTGCCAGCTCACTTCAACAGGGGGAAGCTAACTATGGCTACACCTTC. This sequence encodes CASSLQQGEANYGYTF. The gene calls are TRBV18 and TRBJ1-2; TRBD1 matches 8 bases. CDR1 KGHSH and CDR2 LQKENI come from the germline V gene. V dropped 4 bases and J dropped 0; count of bases not matched to a gene: 7. The CDR3 has 16 amino acids.

The rearrangement joins TRBV6-6 to TRBJ1-1; the D gene is possibly TRBD1 (5 bases). The V end lost 2 bases, the J end lost 9 bases, and 13 bases lay between the germline ends. CDR1 is MNHNY, CDR2 SVGAGI, per germline (reference sequence). The CDR3 totals 13 residues. The CDR3 loop reads CASSYGTGEKAFF. The CDR3 bases are TGTGCCAGCAGTTACGGGACTGGGGAGAAAGCTTTCTTT.

This clone was seen just once. This rearrangement joins TRBV6-5 to TRBJ2-7; D uncertain. V lost 2 bases, J lost 4 bases, and 15 bases lay in between. CDR1 is MNHEY and CDR2 is SVGAGI in the germline V gene. This CDR3 is built from 15 residues. This CDR3 is CASSYASPPRYEQYF. CDR3 DNA: TGTGCCAGCAGTTACGCTTCCCCACCTCGGTACGAGCAGTACTTC.

The gene calls are TRBV5-8 and TRBJ1-4, with D tentatively TRBD1 (5 bases). Germline V gene data show CDR1 as SGHTS and CDR2 as YDEGEE. There are 15 residues in the CDR3. The germline V and J ends were trimmed by 2 bases and 6 bases, with 14 bases remaining between them. The CDR3 loop reads CASSFFSGGDEKLFF. The CDR3 DNA reads as TGTGCCAGCAGCTTCTTCTCCGGGGGTGATGAAAAACTGTTTTTT.

The chain is built from TRBV18 and TRBJ2-3; the D is unclear. This CDR3 is built from 11 residues. Trimming removed 6 bases at V and 2 bases at J, with 3 bases between. Germline values: CDR1 KGHSH, CDR2 LQKENI. The CDR3 loop reads CASSLTDTQYF. CDR3 nucleotide sequence: TGTGCCAGCTCCCTCACAGATACGCAGTATTTT.

The V and J genes are TRBV5-4 and TRBJ2-1; 11 bases line up with TRBD2. V lost 4 bases to trimming and J lost 7 bases; unmatched junction nucleotides: 10. CDR1 SGHNT and CDR2 YYREEE come from the germline V gene (reference sequence). This CDR3 is built from 16 residues. CDR3 nucleotide sequence: TGTGCCAGCAGCCGCGGTGGGACTAGCGGAATGAATGAGCAGTTCTTC. Protein: CASSRGGTSGMNEQFF.

The chain couples TRBV12-5 to TRBJ1-5, with 7 bases fitting TRBD1. Looked up from germline, CDR1 is LGHNT and CDR2 is FRNRAP. V lost 7 bases to trimming and J lost 4 bases; unmatched junction nucleotides: 10. This CDR3 has 15 amino acids. The CDR3 nucleotides read TGTGCTAGTGTCCCTGGGGCAGGGGGGAATCAGCCCCAGCATTTT. Its translation: CASVPGAGGNQPQHF.

This clone was recorded once. CDR3 sequence reads: CAISRDSNEQFF. Here the CDR3 DNA reads TGTGCCATCAGCCGGGACTCCAATGAGCAGTTCTTC. This chain joins TRBV10-3 and TRBJ2-1, with D maybe TRBD2 (6 bases). The V end was cut by 6 bases, the J end by 6 bases, with 9 bases between. The CDR3 is 12 residues long. CDR1 is ENHRY and CDR2 is SYGVKD in the germline V gene.

The chain couples TRBV5-4 to TRBJ2-6; 9 positions match TRBD1. Trimming took 4 bases from V and 3 from J; bases not matched to a gene: 11. This CDR3 spans 18 amino acids. Germline lookup yields CDR1 SGHNT and CDR2 YYREEE (reference sequence). In nucleotides, the CDR3 is TGTGCCAGCAGCAACCGGGACAGGGTTGATCGTGGGGCCAACGTCCTGACTTTC. Its protein is CASSNRDRVDRGANVLTF.

The V gene is TRBV6-5, the J gene TRBJ1-2, with 7 bases aligning to TRBD1. The ends lost 2 bases at V and 2 bases at J; junction bases unmatched: 5. Germline V gene data show CDR1 as MNHEY and CDR2 as SVGAGI. This CDR3 has 15 amino acids. CDR3 sequence reads: CASSYHTGANYGYTF. The CDR3 DNA reads as TGTGCCAGCAGTTACCATACAGGGGCGAACTATGGCTACACCTTC.

The DNA for the CDR3 is TGCGCCAGCAGCTTGGTGGCTAGCGGGAGGGCCGGGGAGCTGTTTTTT. The encoded protein is CASSLVASGRAGELFF. This chain connects TRBV5-1 to TRBJ2-2, with 12 bases that match TRBD2. This CDR3 is 16 amino acids long. Germline-derived CDR1 and CDR2 are SGHRS and YFSETQ. V lost 0 bases to trimming and J lost 6 bases; unmatched junction nucleotides: 3.

In this sample, this clone turned up a few times. This rearrangement joins TRBV5-1 to TRBJ2-5; 10 nucleotides agree with TRBD1. The junction had 3 bases not matched to a gene; V was cut back by 4 bases and J by 3 bases. CDR1 and CDR2 (germline): SGHRS, YFSETQ. CDR3 size: 14 residues. In nucleotides, the CDR3 is TGCGCCAGCAGCAGAGGGACAGGGGAAGAGACCCAGTACTTC. Amino acid sequence: CASSRGTGEETQYF.

This chain uses TRBV30 with TRBJ2-1; 9 bases are a match to TRBD2. There are 13 residues in the CDR3. Germline CDR1 and CDR2: GTSNPN and SVGIG (reference sequence). V shed 1 base and J 7 bases; nucleotides not matched to a gene: 2. In DNA, the CDR3 is TGTGCCTGGAGTGGGGGACTAGCAAATGAGCAGTTCTTC. Translated: CAWSGGLANEQFF.

V gene TRBV6-4 combines with J gene TRBJ2-3; the match to TRBD2 covers 9 bases. The V and J ends lost 0 bases and 4 bases, in that order; junction bases with no gene match: 2. CDR1 is MRHNA and CDR2 is SNTAGT in the germline V gene. The CDR3 contains 15 residues. The CDR3 sequence is CASSDSAGGADTQYF. The CDR3 nucleotides read TGTGCCAGCAGTGACTCGGCGGGAGGGGCAGATACGCAGTATTTT.

This chain links TRBV18 with TRBJ2-7, with 8 bases that match TRBD1. V was pared by 4 bases and J by 2 bases, with 10 bases of the junction left unmatched. This CDR3 contains 16 residues. Germline V CDR1 and CDR2: KGHSH, LQKENI. The CDR3 protein is CASSLARTGFPYEQYF. The CDR3 DNA reads TGTGCCAGCTCACTAGCCCGGACAGGGTTTCCCTACGAGCAGTACTTC.

The V and J genes are TRBV10-3 and TRBJ2-3; D might be TRBD2 (7 bases). The V end was cut by 7 bases, the J end by 2 bases, with 13 bases between. The V gene's germline CDR1 is ENHRY and CDR2 SYGVKD. The length of the CDR3 is 14 residues. CDR3 in DNA: TGTGCCATCACCGGGGGGCGGAACACAGATACGCAGTATTTT. It encodes CAITGGRNTDTQYF.

This clone was observed a few times. The chain has TRBV10-1 and TRBJ2-1; 8 bases agree with TRBD1. The CDR3 runs 19 residues. Germline assignment: CDR1 WNHNN and CDR2 SYGVQD (reference sequence). Germline trimming cut 0 bases from V and 0 bases from J; bases unmatched to any gene: 10. CDR3 coding DNA: TGCGCCAGCAGTGAGTCCCGGGACAGGACTCTTTACTCCTACAATGAGCAGTTCTTC. Its translation is CASSESRDRTLYSYNEQFF.

The V and J genes are TRBV6-5 and TRBJ1-2, with D tentatively TRBD1 (6 bases). The CDR3 length is 14 residues. CDR1 is MNHEY, CDR2 SVGAGI, per germline. Trimming took 2 bases from V and 1 from J, leaving 8 bases between them. The CDR3 sequence: CASSYGDNNYGYTF. The CDR3 region has the DNA TGTGCCAGCAGTTACGGGGACAATAACTATGGCTACACCTTC.

The V and J genes are TRBV4-1 and TRBJ1-2; TRBD1 matches at 9 bases. This CDR3 comprises 14 residues. The V gene's germline CDR1 is MGHRA and CDR2 YSYEKL. J was trimmed by 7 bases and V by 2 bases; bases with no gene match: 5. The CDR3 DNA reads TGCGCCAGCAGCCAACCACAGGGGGCGCCTGGCTACACCTTC. Its translation: CASSQPQGAPGYTF.

The rearrangement links TRBV7-2 to TRBJ2-2, with D possibly TRBD1 on 5 matching bases. This CDR3 spans 13 amino acids. The ends were cut back, 5 bases at V and 5 bases at J, with 9 bases in the middle. CDR1 and CDR2 (germline): SGHTA, FQGNSA. The CDR3 nucleotides read TGTGCCAGCAGCCCCCAGGGTACCGGGGAGCTGTTTTTT. It translates to CASSPQGTGELFF.